What follows describes a single TCR beta chain. The antigen is unknown. The sample comes from a study of Ad26.COV2.S vaccination and SARS-CoV-2 variants. Turning to the study itself: Donor joined the COV1001 Ad26.COV2.S trial arm.

Germline CDR1 reads SNHLY; CDR2 reads FYNNEI. This CDR3 has 13 amino acids. With V trimmed by 7 bases and J by 7 bases, 7 bases remained unmatched. The treatment is: approximately 18 received Ad26.COV2.S at low or high dose, single or two shots; about 5 received placebo; per-sample allocation not given. Sampling took place 63 days after the first vaccine or placebo injection. TCRdb's copy holds only in-frame clones and misses some; the assay was immunoSEQ multiplex PCR. The table shows 430,000 or so clones, with over 75% occurring only once. Findings and limits, study-wide: Whether participants received vaccine or placebo, their non-spike TCR breadth was similar. An underestimation of total T cell responses may have resulted from the TCR breadth and depth analyses.

Sample: peripheral blood, taken in a trial of Ad26.COV2.S vaccine versus placebo. The clonotype was recovered from a person between 18 and 59 years old who received the Ad26.COV2.S COVID-19 vaccine or a placebo. The rearrangement joins TRBV2 to TRBJ1-2; the match to TRBD1 covers 9 bases. CDR3 residues: CASKVQGALGYTF. The CDR3, as DNA: TGTGCCAGCAAAGTACAGGGGGCGCTTGGCTACACCTTC. Supplemented by reference TRBV2 and TRBJ1-2, the full variable domain reads EPEVTQTPSHQVTQMGQEVILRCVPISNHLYFYWYRQILGQKVEFLVSFYNNEISEKSEIFDDQFSVERPDGSNFTLKIRSTKLEDSAMYFCASKVQGALGYTFGSGTRLTVV.